A single sample is the source of the 29 T cell receptor beta chains below, sequenced in a study of beta chain features in type 1 diabetes. Expressed TCRB transcripts were sequenced because the isolated RNA had all been reverse transcribed beforehand. Profiling relied on immunoSEQ multiplex PCR, and the TCRdb table lists in-frame clones only, not all of them. The table includes 150,000 to 160,000 clones, roughly 10% detected once. Sequenced: central memory CD4+ T cells from blood. All receptors come from a man in his late teens or twenties in good health.

The V gene is TRBV5-4, the J gene TRBJ1-5; 10 bases map to TRBD1. CDR1 SGHNT and CDR2 YYREEE come from the germline V gene (reference sequence). Germline trimming cut 0 bases from V and 7 bases from J; bases unmatched to any gene: 10. The CDR3 is made up of 17 amino acids. Written as DNA, the CDR3 is TGTGCCAGCAGCTTGGGAGGGGGACAGGGGAAAACCCAGCCCCAGCATTTT. It yields the protein CASSLGGGQGKTQPQHF.

The rearrangement uses TRBV18 and TRBJ2-5, with D possibly TRBD2 on 5 matching bases. Trimming removed 3 bases from V and 5 bases from J, with 19 bases in between. The germline V gene has CDR1 KGHSH and CDR2 LQKENI. The CDR3 has 16 residues. The CDR3 DNA reads as TGTGCCAGCTCACCTGGACGCCGGGTAACGGGGGAGACCCAGTACTTC. This sequence encodes CASSPGRRVTGETQYF.

V is TRBV2 and J is TRBJ2-4; D may be TRBD2 (5 bases). This CDR3 comprises 16 residues. The V end was cut by 7 bases, the J end by 1 base, with 17 bases between. CDR1 is SNHLY, CDR2 FYNNEI, per germline. CDR3 amino acids: CASTERPGNAKNIQYF. In DNA, the CDR3 is TGTGCCAGCACCGAAAGGCCCGGGAATGCCAAAAACATTCAGTACTTC.

The sample holds many counts of this clone. Other DNA sequences within the sample encode an identical CDR3. V gene TRBV7-2 combines with J gene TRBJ2-6, with 7 nucleotides matching TRBD1. The J segment lost 2 bases and the V segment lost 1 base, leaving 11 bases of the junction unmatched. Germline-derived CDR1 and CDR2 are SGHTA and FQGNSA. This CDR3 comprises 19 residues. The CDR3 is CASSLVLLAQGAGANVLTF. The CDR3 region has the DNA TGTGCCAGCAGCTTAGTCCTGTTGGCTCAGGGGGCTGGGGCCAACGTCCTGACTTTC.

This chain uses TRBV7-3 with TRBJ2-1; possibly TRBD2 for D (7 bases). This CDR3 spans 14 amino acids. Germline loops: CDR1 SGHTA, CDR2 FQGTGA. Deletions cut 5 bases from V and 9 bases from J, with 17 bases between. CDR3 nucleotides: TGTGCCAGCAGCACCCCCGGAGGGGGGGCTGAGCAGTTCTTC. This gives the protein CASSTPGGGAEQFF.

The CDR3 here is CASSFLGTGGNEQYF. The DNA for the CDR3 is TGTGCCAGCAGTTTCCTAGGGACAGGGGGGAACGAGCAGTACTTC. This chain joins TRBV2 and TRBJ2-7, with 11 bases aligning to TRBD1. This CDR3 region has 15 residues. Losses at the gene ends were 5 bases for V and 5 bases for J; bases not matched to a gene: 8. Germline values: CDR1 SNHLY, CDR2 FYNNEI.

This clone occurred a few times. The chain uses TRBV7-2 and TRBJ2-5; 7 positions match TRBD1. Per the germline V gene, CDR1 is SGHTA and CDR2 is FQGNSA. The CDR3 totals 14 residues. The V gene end was trimmed by 2 bases and the J gene end by 0 bases; junction bases not matched to a gene: 0. For the CDR3, the DNA is TGTGCCAGCAGCTTAACAGGGGACCAAGAGACCCAGTACTTC. Its protein is CASSLTGDQETQYF.

The J gene is TRBJ2-5, the V gene TRBV9, with 7 positions matching TRBD1. This CDR3 spans 14 amino acids. Germline assignment: CDR1 SGDLS and CDR2 YYNGEE. V trimming: 2 bases; J trimming: 2 bases; junction bases outside the gene matches: 3. DNA of the CDR3: TGTGCCAGCAGCGTGAGCAGGGGGCAAGAGACCCAGTACTTC. This encodes CASSVSRGQETQYF.

The J gene is TRBJ1-2, the V gene TRBV19; TRBD1 matches at 8 bases. The CDR3 runs to 14 residues. Germline assignment: CDR1 LNHDA and CDR2 SQIVND (reference sequence). Trimming cost V 5 bases and J 5 bases; bases outside gene matches: 7. Written as DNA, the CDR3 is TGTGCCAGTAGTCCCCTCGGACAGGGATATGGCTACACCTTC. Translation gives CASSPLGQGYGYTF.

This clone was seen a handful of times. The rearrangement links TRBV7-3 to TRBJ1-1; weak D call: TRBD1 (6 bases). Trimming removed 5 bases at V and 4 bases at J, with 14 bases between. Germline CDR1 is SGHTA and CDR2 is FQGTGA. This CDR3 is 14 amino acids long. Written as DNA, the CDR3 is TGTGCCAGCAGCGAGAACAGGGTGGGCACTGAAGCTTTCTTT. Translated, it gives CASSENRVGTEAFF. Drawing the rest from reference TRBV7-3 and TRBJ1-1, the complete variable domain is GAGVSQTPSNKVTEKGKYVELRCDPISGHTALYWYRQSLGQGPEFLIYFQGTGAADDSGLPNDRFFAVRPEGSVSTLKIQRTERGDSAVYLCASSENRVGTEAFFGQGTRLTVV.

This clone appeared many times. The chain has TRBV18 and TRBJ2-3, with D possibly TRBD1 on 6 matching bases. The V gene's germline CDR1 is KGHSH and CDR2 LQKENI. The CDR3 totals 15 residues. Between the trimmed V and J ends, which lost 2 bases and 1 base, there was a span of 10 bases. The CDR3 sequence: CASSPIRQGTDTQYF. DNA of the CDR3: TGTGCCAGCTCACCAATACGACAGGGCACAGATACGCAGTATTTT.

This clone was seen a handful of times. The V call is TRBV28, the J call TRBJ2-2, with D perhaps matching TRBD1 (6 bases). V dropped 7 bases and J dropped 0 bases, with 15 bases sitting between them. The CDR3 runs 16 residues. Looked up from germline, CDR1 is MDHEN and CDR2 is SYDVKM. The CDR3 spells CASTDRTRTNTGELFF. The DNA of the CDR3 is TGTGCCAGCACGGACAGAACCCGAACGAACACCGGGGAGCTGTTTTTT.

V usage is TRBV5-1 and J usage is TRBJ2-1; tentatively, D is TRBD1 (6 bases). CDR1 is SGHRS and CDR2 is YFSETQ in the germline V gene. The CDR3 extends over 16 amino acids. V dropped 0 bases and J dropped 2 bases, with 12 bases sitting between them. The CDR3 DNA reads as TGCGCCAGCAGCTTGGGAGTAGGACAGACCTACAATGAGCAGTTCTTC. Translated: CASSLGVGQTYNEQFF. Using reference TRBV5-1 and TRBJ2-1 for the parts outside the CDR3, the full variable domain is KAGVTQTPRYLIKTRGQQVTLSCSPISGHRSVSWYQQTPGQGLQFLFEYFSETQRNKGNFPGRFSGRQFSNSRSEMNVSTLELGDSALYLCASSLGVGQTYNEQFFGPGTRLTVL.

This clone has a handful of counts. The chain uses TRBV7-8 and TRBJ2-5, with 8 bases lining up with TRBD2. The ends lost 8 bases at V and 5 bases at J; junction bases unmatched: 10. The CDR3 has 14 amino acids. Germline V gene lookup returns CDR1 SGHVS and CDR2 FQNEAQ. The CDR3 DNA reads TGTGCCAGCCGCCGTCGGGAGGGAGAGGAGACCCAGTACTTC. Protein product: CASRRREGEETQYF.

The CDR3 nucleotides read TGTGCCAGCAGACAAGGGGGCGCACAAGGCTACACCTTC. Encoded protein: CASRQGGAQGYTF. This sequence joins TRBV27 and TRBJ1-2; 7 bases fit TRBD1. This CDR3 contains 13 residues. Germline loops: CDR1 MNHEY, CDR2 SMNVEV (reference sequence). V was pared by 6 bases and J by 8 bases, with 9 bases of the junction left unmatched.

This clone was counted at least ten times. The rearrangement links TRBV5-4 to TRBJ2-7, with TRBD1 matching 7 bases. From germline, CDR1 is SGHNT and CDR2 YYREEE (reference sequence). The CDR3 consists of 14 residues. The ends lost 5 bases at V and 8 bases at J; junction bases unmatched: 13. In DNA form, the CDR3 reads TGTGCCAGCAGTCTTGGACAGGACCCGCTCAAGCAGTACTTC. Translation: CASSLGQDPLKQYF.

The rearrangement joins TRBV28 to TRBJ1-2, with a tentative D call TRBD1 (5 bases). Germline CDR1 is MDHEN and CDR2 is SYDVKM. The V gene lost 8 bases and the J gene lost 4 bases, with 14 bases spanning the gap. CDR3 length equals 13 residues. The CDR3 nucleotides read TGTGCCAGCGGCAGGACGGGGACCTATGGCTACACCTTC. Translating gives CASGRTGTYGYTF.

The rearrangement joins TRBV7-2 to TRBJ2-7; D tentatively reads TRBD1 or TRBD2 (5 bases each). Trimming stripped 7 bases from V and 2 bases from J, with 15 bases between. This CDR3 is 14 amino acids long. Germline V lookup: CDR1 SGHTA, CDR2 FQGNSA. CDR3 in DNA: TGTGCCAGCACGGGGCAGGTGGGGGCCTACGAGCAGTACTTC. Its translation is CASTGQVGAYEQYF. Full variable domain (missing parts from reference TRBV7-2 and TRBJ2-7): GAGVSQSPSNKVTEKGKDVELRCDPISGHTALYWYRQSLGQGLEFLIYFQGNSAPDKSGLPSDRFSAERTGGSVSTLTIQRTQQEDSAVYLCASTGQVGAYEQYFGPGTRLTVT.

This clone was seen only a few times. The chain recombines TRBV19 with TRBJ1-2; D is perhaps TRBD1 (6 bases). In germline, CDR1 is LNHDA, CDR2 SQIVND (reference sequence). V was shortened by 7 bases and J by 3 bases, with 15 bases between the two germline ends. This CDR3 has 14 amino acids. CDR3 in amino acids: CASTAAGVHYGYTF. The CDR3 bases are TGTGCCAGTACAGCCGCAGGGGTGCACTATGGCTACACCTTC.

The chain carries TRBV5-1 and TRBJ2-5, with D maybe TRBD2 (6 bases). The CDR3 has 14 amino acids. Germline CDR1 and CDR2: SGHRS and YFSETQ. V shed 3 bases and J shed 4 bases, with 13 bases lying between them. CDR3 DNA sequence: TGCGCCAGCAGCTCCGGGACTCCCCGAGAGACCCAGTACTTC. This encodes CASSSGTPRETQYF.

The chain links TRBV14 to TRBJ2-1, with TRBD2 matching over 7 bases. Germline-derived CDR1 and CDR2 are SGHDN and FVKESK. This CDR3 region has 15 residues. Trimming took 4 bases from V and 1 from J; bases not matched to a gene: 4. The DNA of the CDR3 is TGTGCCAGCAGCCCCCCGGGGGGATCCTACAATGAGCAGTTCTTC. Translation: CASSPPGGSYNEQFF.

This clone turned up a few times. The chain carries TRBV5-1 and TRBJ2-7, with 7 bases matching TRBD1. Losses at the gene ends were 2 bases for V and 2 bases for J; bases not matched to a gene: 4. Germline CDR1 and CDR2: SGHRS and YFSETQ. The CDR3 runs 14 residues. The CDR3 loop reads CASSLEDRAYEQYF. CDR3 coding DNA: TGCGCCAGCAGCTTAGAAGACAGGGCCTACGAGCAGTACTTC.

CDR3 amino acids: CASSLAVAGANVLTF. CDR3 DNA sequence: TGTGCCAGCAGTTTAGCGGTGGCGGGGGCCAACGTCCTGACTTTC. This chain links TRBV28 with TRBJ2-6; D is ambiguous. The CDR3 has 15 amino acids. The germline V and J ends were trimmed by 2 bases and 4 bases, with 9 bases remaining between them. Germline loops: CDR1 MDHEN, CDR2 SYDVKM.

V gene TRBV7-2 combines with J gene TRBJ1-2; 7 bases are shared with TRBD1. Germline V gene sequence: CDR1 SGHTA, CDR2 FQGNSA. There are 14 residues in the CDR3. Unmatched junction bases numbered 3, after V lost 5 bases and J lost 0 bases. Here the CDR3 reads CASSRDSTNYGYTF. In DNA, the CDR3 is TGTGCCAGCAGCCGGGACAGTACTAACTATGGCTACACCTTC.

This clone was counted at least ten times. The V gene is TRBV30, the J gene TRBJ2-3, with TRBD2 matching 8 bases. Germline CDR1 reads GTSNPN; CDR2 reads SVGIG (reference sequence). The length of the CDR3 is 13 residues. The DNA for the CDR3 is TGTGCTTTCCGGGCGGGGGGCCCCGATACGCAGTATTTT. This gives the protein CAFRAGGPDTQYF.

A few counts support this clone. This sequence joins TRBV9 and TRBJ1-5, with D possibly matching TRBD1 (5 bases). CDR3 length: 14 residues. Germline CDR1 is SGDLS and CDR2 is YYNGEE. V was cut by 3 bases and J by 7 bases, with 14 bases left in between. CDR3 nucleotides: TGTGCCAGCAGCGCTCAGGGTTCAAGGCAGCCCCAGCATTTT. Translating it yields CASSAQGSRQPQHF.

The sample holds a few counts of this clone. The CDR3 nucleotides are TGTGCCATCAGTGGTCGGGCAGCAGCAGATACGCAGTATTTT. Protein sequence: CAISGRAAADTQYF. The V and J genes are TRBV10-3 and TRBJ2-3; D not resolved. V lost 4 bases to trimming and J lost 4 bases, with 12 bases between them. There are 14 residues in the CDR3. Germline CDR1 reads ENHRY; CDR2 reads SYGVKD.

The chain recombines TRBV7-2 with TRBJ2-1, with D unresolved. Trimming shortened V by 5 bases and J by 2 bases, and 7 bases separated the two germline ends. Germline V gene sequence: CDR1 SGHTA, CDR2 FQGNSA. CDR3 length: 13 amino acids. The CDR3 coding sequence is TGTGCCAGCAGCCCCGCCGCCTACAATGAGCAGTTCTTC. This sequence encodes CASSPAAYNEQFF. Using reference TRBV7-2 and TRBJ2-1 for the parts outside the CDR3, the full variable domain is GAGVSQSPSNKVTEKGKDVELRCDPISGHTALYWYRQSLGQGLEFLIYFQGNSAPDKSGLPSDRFSAERTGGSVSTLTIQRTQQEDSAVYLCASSPAAYNEQFFGPGTRLTVL.

About this clone: The junction and the germline gene differ at one end; a read error may be behind it. This chain uses TRBV18 with TRBJ1-2, with 7 bases that match TRBD1. The germline CDR1 and CDR2 sequences are KGHSH and LQKENI. The length of the CDR3 is 14 residues. This CDR3 is CASSPRDSTYGYTF. For the CDR3, the DNA is TGTGCCAGCTCCCCACGGGACAGCACGTATGGCTACACCTTC.